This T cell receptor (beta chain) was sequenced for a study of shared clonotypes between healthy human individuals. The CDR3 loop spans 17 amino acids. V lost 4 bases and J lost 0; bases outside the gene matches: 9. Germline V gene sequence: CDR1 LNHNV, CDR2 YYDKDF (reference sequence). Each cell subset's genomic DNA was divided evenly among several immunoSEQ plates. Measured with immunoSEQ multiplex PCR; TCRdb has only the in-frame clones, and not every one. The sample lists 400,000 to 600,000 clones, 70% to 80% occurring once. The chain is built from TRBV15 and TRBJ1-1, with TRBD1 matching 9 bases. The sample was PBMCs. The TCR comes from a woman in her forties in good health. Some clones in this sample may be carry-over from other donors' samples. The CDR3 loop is CATSTDRGGNMNTEAFF. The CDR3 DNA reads TGTGCCACCAGCACGGACAGGGGCGGTAACATGAACACTGAAGCTTTCTTT.